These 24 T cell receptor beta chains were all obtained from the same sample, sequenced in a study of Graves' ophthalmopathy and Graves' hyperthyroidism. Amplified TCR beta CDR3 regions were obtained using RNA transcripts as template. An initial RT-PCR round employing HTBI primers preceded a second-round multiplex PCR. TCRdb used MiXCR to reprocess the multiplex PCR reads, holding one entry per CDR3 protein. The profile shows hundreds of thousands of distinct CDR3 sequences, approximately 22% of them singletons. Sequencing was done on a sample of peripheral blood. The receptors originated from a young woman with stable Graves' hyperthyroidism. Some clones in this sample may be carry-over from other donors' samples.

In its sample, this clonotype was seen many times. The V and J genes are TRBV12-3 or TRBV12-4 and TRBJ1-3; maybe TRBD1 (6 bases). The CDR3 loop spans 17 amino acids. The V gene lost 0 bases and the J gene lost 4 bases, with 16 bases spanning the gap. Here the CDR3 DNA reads TGTGCCAGCAGTTTAGCGGGAACAGGGTTGACGGGAAACACCATATATTTT. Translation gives CASSLAGTGLTGNTIYF.

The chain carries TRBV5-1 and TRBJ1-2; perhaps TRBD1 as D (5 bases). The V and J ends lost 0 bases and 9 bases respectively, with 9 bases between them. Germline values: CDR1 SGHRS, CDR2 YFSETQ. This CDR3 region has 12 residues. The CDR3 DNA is TGCGCCAGCAGCTTGGAGAGGACAAGCTACACCTTC. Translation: CASSLERTSYTF.

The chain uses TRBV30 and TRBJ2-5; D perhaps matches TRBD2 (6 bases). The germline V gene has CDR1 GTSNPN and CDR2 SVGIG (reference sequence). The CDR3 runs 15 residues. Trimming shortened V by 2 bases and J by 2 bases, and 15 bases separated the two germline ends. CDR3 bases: TGTGCCTGGAGTTCCTTGGCGGGGAGTCAAGAGACCCAGTACTTC. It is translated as CAWSSLAGSQETQYF.

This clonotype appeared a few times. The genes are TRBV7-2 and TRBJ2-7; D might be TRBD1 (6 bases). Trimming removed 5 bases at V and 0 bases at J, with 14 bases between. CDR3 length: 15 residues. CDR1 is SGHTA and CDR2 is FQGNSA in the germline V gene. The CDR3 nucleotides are TGTGCCAGCAGCGGGGACAAAACCCCCTCCTACGAGCAGTACTTC. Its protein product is CASSGDKTPSYEQYF.

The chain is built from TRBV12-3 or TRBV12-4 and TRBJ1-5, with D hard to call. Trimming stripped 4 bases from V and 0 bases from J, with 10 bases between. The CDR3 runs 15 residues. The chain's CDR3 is CASSSWADSNQPQHF. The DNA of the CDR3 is TGTGCCAGCAGTTCTTGGGCCGATAGCAATCAGCCCCAGCATTTT.

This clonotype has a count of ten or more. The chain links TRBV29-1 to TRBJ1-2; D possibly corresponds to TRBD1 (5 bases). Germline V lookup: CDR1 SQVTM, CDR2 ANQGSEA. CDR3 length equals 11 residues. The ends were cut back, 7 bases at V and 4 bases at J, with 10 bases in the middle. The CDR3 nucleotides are TGCAGCGCCGGGGCCGGCTATGGCTACACCTTC. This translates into CSAGAGYGYTF.

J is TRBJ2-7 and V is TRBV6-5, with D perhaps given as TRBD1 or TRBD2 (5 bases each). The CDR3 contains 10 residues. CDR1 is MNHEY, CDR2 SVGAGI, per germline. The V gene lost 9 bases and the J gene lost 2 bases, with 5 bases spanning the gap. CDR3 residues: CARGAYEQYF. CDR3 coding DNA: TGTGCCAGGGGGGCCTACGAGCAGTACTTC.

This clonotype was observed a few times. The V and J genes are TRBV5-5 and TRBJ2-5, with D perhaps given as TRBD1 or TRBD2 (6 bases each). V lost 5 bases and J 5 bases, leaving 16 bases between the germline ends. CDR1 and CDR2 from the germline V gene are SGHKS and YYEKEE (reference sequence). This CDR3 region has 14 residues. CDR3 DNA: TGTGCCAGCAGAATTCTCGGGGGCTGGGAGACCCAGTACTTC. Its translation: CASRILGGWETQYF.

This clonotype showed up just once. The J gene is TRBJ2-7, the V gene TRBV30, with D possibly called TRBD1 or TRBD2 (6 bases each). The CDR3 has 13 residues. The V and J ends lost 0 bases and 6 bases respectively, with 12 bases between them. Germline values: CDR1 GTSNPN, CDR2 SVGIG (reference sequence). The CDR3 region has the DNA TGTGCCTGGAGTGTTGAAGGGGGAGGCGAGCAGTACTTC. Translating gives CAWSVEGGGEQYF.

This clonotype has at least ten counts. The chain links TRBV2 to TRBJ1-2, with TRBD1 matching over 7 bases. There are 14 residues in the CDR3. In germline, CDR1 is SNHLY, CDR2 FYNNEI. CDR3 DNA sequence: TGTGTTACCCAGGCAGGGACAGCTAACTATGGCTACACCTTC. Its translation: CVTQAGTANYGYTF.

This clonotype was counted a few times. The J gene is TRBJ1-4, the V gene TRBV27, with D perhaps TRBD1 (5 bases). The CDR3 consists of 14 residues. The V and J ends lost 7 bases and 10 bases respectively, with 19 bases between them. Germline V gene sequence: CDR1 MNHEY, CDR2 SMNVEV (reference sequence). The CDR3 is CASIRGASPVKLFF. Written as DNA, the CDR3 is TGTGCCAGCATTCGAGGGGCCTCACCTGTAAAACTGTTTTTT.

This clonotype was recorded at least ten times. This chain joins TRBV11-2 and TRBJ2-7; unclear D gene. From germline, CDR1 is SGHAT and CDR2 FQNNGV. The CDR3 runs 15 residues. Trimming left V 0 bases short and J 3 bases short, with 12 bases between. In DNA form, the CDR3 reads TGTGCCAGCAGCTTAGAGCTAGGGATACACTACGAGCAGTACTTC. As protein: CASSLELGIHYEQYF.

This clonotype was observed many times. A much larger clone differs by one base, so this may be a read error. The DNA for the CDR3 is TGTGCCAGCAGTTTGATGGACGTAGAAGAGACCAAGTACTTC. Translating gives CASSLMDVEETKYF. The chain recombines TRBV12-3 or TRBV12-4 with TRBJ2-5; D uncertain. The CDR3 loop spans 14 amino acids.

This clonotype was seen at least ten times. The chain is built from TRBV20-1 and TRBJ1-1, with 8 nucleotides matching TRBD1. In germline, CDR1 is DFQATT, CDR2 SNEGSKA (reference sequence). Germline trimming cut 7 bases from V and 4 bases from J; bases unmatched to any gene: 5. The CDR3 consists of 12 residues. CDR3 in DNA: TGCAGTGTTAAAACAGGGGGCACTGAAGCTTTCTTT. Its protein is CSVKTGGTEAFF.

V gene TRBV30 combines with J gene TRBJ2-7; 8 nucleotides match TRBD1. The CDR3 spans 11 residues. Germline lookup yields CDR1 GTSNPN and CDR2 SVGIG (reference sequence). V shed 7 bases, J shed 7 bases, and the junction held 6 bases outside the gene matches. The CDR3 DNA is TGTGCCTTGAGGACAGGGATTGAGCAGTACTTC. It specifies CALRTGIEQYF.

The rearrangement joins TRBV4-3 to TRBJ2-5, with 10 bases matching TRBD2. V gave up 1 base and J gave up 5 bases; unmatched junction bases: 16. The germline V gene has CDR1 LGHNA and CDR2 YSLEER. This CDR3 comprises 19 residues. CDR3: CASSQARFPPGLARETQYF. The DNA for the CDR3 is TGCGCCAGCAGCCAAGCTCGCTTCCCGCCGGGACTAGCGAGGGAGACCCAGTACTTC.

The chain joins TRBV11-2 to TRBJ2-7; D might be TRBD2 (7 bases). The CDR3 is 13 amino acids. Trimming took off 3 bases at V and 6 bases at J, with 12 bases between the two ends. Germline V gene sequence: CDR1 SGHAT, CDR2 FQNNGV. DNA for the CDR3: TGTGCCAGCAGCTTCGGGGGGCGAAGCGAGCAGTACTTC. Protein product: CASSFGGRSEQYF.

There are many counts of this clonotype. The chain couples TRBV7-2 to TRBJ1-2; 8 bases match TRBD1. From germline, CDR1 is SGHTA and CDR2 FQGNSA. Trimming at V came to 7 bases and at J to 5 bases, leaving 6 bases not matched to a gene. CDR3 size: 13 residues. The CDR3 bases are TGTGCCAGCACCCCGACAGGGGATTATGGCTACACCTTC. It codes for CASTPTGDYGYTF.

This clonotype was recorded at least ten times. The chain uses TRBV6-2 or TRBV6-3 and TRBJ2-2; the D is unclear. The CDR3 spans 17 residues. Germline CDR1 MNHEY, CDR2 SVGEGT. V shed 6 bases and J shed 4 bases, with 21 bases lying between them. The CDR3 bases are TGTGCCAGCAGGATAAACAGCCTCCCTATAGGCACCGGGGAGCTGTTTTTT. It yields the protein CASRINSLPIGTGELFF.

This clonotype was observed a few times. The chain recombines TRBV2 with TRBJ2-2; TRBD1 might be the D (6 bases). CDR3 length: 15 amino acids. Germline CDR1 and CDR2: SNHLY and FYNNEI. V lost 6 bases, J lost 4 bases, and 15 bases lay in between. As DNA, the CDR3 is TGTGCCAGCAGGACGCAGGGGAGCGGCACCGGGGAGCTGTTTTTT. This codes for CASRTQGSGTGELFF.

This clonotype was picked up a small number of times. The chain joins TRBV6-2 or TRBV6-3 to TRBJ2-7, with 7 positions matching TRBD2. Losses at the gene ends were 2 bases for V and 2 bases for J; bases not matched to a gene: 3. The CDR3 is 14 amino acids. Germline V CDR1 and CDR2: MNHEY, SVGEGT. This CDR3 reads CASSYEAGTYEQYF. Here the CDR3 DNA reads TGTGCCAGCAGTTACGAAGCGGGGACCTACGAGCAGTACTTC.

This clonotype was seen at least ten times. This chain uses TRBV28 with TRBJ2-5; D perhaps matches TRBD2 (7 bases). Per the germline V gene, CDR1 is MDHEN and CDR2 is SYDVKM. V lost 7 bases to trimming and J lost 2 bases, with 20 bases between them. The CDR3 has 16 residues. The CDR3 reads CASIHMGGPLQETQYF. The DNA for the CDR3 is TGTGCCAGCATCCATATGGGGGGGCCTCTACAAGAGACCCAGTACTTC.

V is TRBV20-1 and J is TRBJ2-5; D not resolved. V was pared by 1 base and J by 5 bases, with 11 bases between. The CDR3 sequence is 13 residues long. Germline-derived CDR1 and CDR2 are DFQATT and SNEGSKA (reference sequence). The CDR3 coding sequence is TGCAGTGCTAGAGTGGGCAAAGAGGAGACCCAGTACTTC. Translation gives CSARVGKEETQYF.

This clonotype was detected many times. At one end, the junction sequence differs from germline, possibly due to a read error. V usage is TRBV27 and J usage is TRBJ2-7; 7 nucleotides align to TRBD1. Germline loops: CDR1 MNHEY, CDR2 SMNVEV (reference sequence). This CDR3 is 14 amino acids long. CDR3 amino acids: CANSPRTGSYEQYF. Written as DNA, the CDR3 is TGTGCCAACAGTCCCCGGACAGGCTCCTACGAGCAGTACTTC.